This TCR beta chain comes out of a study of T-cell memory formation after mild COVID-19. Study-level points and caveats: Mainly CM and EM harbored the contracting CD4+ clones; mainly EMRA harbored the CD8+ ones. Clones contracting day 15 to 85 were balanced CD4/CD8; later expanders leaned CD4+.

A 5'RACE reaction primed in the constant segment made cDNA libraries of TCR alpha and TCR beta, and these carried sample barcodes and UMIs. TCRdb processed the 5' RACE reads anew with MiXCR; each CDR3 protein has one entry. The sample shows 350,000 to 450,000 distinct CDR3 sequences, 20% to 25% of them seen only once. This clonotype was recorded a few times. Its antigen remains unknown. This CDR3 contains 15 residues. Looked up from germline, CDR1 is KGHSH and CDR2 is LQKENI. V was clipped by 6 bases and J by 0 bases, with 13 bases between them. The genes are TRBV18 and TRBJ2-3, with a possible D match to TRBD1 (6 bases). The sample consisted of PBMCs or a T cell subset sorted from them (not recorded which). This receptor was obtained from an adult woman who had mild COVID-19 (a few samples of this study predate the infection). Cell type and time point are not known. CDR3 nucleotide sequence: TGTGCCAGCTCTCGACAGGCACCGAGCACAGATACGCAGTATTTT. It translates to CASSRQAPSTDTQYF.